This T cell receptor (beta chain) was identified during a study of CD8 T cells in Susac syndrome. An input of about 0.5 to 1 ug of RNA was subjected to reverse transcription using random hexamers. TCRdb reprocessed the immunoSEQ multiplex PCR reads with MiXCR, giving one entry per CDR3 protein. The table shows about 180,000 distinct CDR3 sequences, with about 94% occurring only once. CDR1 and CDR2 (germline): MDHEN, SYDVKM. The CDR3 spans 16 residues. V lost 0 bases and J 0 bases, leaving 9 bases between the germline ends. The sequence derives from a human donor with Susac syndrome. The chain recombines TRBV28 with TRBJ2-1, with D perhaps TRBD1 (6 bases). Sequencing used CD4+ T cells from PBMCs. The CDR3 DNA sequence: TGTGCCAGCAGTTTATGGGGGACATACTCCTACAATGAGCAGTTCTTC. Amino acids: CASSLWGTYSYNEQFF.